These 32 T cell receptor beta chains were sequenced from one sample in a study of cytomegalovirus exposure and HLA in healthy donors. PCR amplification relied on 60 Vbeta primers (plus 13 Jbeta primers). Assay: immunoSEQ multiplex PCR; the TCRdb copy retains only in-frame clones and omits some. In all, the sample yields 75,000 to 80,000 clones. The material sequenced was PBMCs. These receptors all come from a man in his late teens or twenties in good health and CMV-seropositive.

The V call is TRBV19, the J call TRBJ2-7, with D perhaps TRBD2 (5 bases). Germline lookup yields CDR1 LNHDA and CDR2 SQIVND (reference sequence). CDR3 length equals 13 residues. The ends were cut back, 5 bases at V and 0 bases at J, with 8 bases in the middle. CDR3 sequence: CASSSGSSYEQYF. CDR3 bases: TGTGCCAGTAGTTCTGGGAGCTCCTACGAGCAGTACTTC.

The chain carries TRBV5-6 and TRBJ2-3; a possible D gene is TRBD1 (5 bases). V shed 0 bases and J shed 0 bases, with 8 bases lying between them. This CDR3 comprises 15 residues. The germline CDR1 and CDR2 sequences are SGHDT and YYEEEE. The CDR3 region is CASSLEGPSTDTQYF. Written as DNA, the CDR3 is TGTGCCAGCAGCTTGGAGGGGCCCAGCACAGATACGCAGTATTTT.

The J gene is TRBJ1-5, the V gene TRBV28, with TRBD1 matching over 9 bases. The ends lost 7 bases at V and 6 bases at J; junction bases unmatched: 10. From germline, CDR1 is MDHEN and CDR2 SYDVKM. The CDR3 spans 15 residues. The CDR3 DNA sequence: TGTGCCAGCACGAACAGGGGGCTTAGGAGTCAGCCCCAGCATTTT. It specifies CASTNRGLRSQPQHF.

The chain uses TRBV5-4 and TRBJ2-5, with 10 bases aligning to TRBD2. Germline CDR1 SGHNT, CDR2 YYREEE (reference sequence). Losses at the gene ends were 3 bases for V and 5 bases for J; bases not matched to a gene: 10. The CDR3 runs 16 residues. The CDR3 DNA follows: TGTGCCAGCAGCTACCCGGAGCGGGAGGGCCGCGAGACCCAGTACTTC. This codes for CASSYPEREGRETQYF.

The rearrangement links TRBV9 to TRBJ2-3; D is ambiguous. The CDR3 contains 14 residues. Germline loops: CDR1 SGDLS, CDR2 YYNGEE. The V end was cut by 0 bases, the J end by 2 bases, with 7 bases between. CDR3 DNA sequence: TGTGCCAGCAGCGTAGGAGGAGACACAGATACGCAGTATTTT. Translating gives CASSVGGDTDTQYF.

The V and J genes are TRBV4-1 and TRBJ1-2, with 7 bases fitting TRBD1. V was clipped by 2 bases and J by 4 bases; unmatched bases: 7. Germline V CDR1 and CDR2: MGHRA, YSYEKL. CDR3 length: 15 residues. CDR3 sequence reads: CASSQPTGAPYGYTF. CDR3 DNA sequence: TGCGCCAGCAGCCAACCCACAGGGGCTCCCTATGGCTACACCTTC.

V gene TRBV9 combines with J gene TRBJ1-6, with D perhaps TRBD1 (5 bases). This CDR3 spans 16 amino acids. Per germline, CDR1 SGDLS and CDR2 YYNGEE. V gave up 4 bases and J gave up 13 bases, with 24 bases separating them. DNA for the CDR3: TGTGCCAGCAGCCTCGGGACGGGACTCCGGTATGCCCCCCTCCACTTT. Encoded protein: CASSLGTGLRYAPLHF.

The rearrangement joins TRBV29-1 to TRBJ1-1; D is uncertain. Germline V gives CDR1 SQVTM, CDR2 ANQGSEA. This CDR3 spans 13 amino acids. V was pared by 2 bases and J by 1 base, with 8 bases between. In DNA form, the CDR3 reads TGCAGCGTTGAACAACAGCCGAACACTGAAGCTTTCTTT. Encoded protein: CSVEQQPNTEAFF.

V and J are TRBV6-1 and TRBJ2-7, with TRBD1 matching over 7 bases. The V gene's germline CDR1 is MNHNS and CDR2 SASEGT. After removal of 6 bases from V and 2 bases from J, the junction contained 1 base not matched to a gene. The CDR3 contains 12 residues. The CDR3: CASSGTAYEQYF. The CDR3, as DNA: TGTGCCAGCAGCGGGACAGCCTACGAGCAGTACTTC.

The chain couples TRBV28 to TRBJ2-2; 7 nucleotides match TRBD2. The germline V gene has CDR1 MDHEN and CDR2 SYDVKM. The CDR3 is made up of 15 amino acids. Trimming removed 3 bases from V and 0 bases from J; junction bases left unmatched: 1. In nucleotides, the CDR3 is TGTGCCAGCAGTTTGGGGGGGGCGAACACCGGGGAGCTGTTTTTT. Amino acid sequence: CASSLGGANTGELFF. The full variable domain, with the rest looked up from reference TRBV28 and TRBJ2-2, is DVKVTQSSRYLVKRTGEKVFLECVQDMDHENMFWYRQDPGLGLRLIYFSYDVKMKEKGDIPEGYSVSREKKERFSLILESASTNQTSMYLCASSLGGANTGELFFGEGSRLTVL.

CDR3 nucleotides: TGTGCCAGCAGCTTGGAGCCCCGGGGCTCCAGGGGTCAGCCCCAGCATTTT. It codes for CASSLEPRGSRGQPQHF. This chain connects TRBV5-5 to TRBJ1-5, with a weak D call TRBD1 (6 bases). The CDR3 covers 17 residues. Trimming cost V 0 bases and J 6 bases, with 19 bases left between them. Germline values: CDR1 SGHKS, CDR2 YYEKEE (reference sequence).

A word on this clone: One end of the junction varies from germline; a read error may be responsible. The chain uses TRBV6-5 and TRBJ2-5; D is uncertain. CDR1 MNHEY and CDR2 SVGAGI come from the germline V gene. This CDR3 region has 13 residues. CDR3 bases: TGTGCCAGCAGTTACTCGGCCCAAAAGACCCAGTACTTC. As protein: CASSYSAQKTQYF.

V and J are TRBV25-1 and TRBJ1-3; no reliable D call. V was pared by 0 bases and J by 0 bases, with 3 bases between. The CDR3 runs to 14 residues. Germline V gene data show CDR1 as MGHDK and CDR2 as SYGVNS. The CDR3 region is CASSEYGSGNTIYF. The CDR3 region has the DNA TGTGCCAGCAGTGAATACGGCTCTGGAAACACCATATATTTT.

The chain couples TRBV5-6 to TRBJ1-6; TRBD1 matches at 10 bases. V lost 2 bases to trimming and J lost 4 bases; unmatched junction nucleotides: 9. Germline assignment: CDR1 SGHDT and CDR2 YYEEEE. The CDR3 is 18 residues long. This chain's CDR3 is CASSFRDRGLVYNSPLHF. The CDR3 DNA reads TGTGCCAGCAGCTTCCGTGACAGGGGGCTTGTGTATAATTCACCCCTCCACTTT.

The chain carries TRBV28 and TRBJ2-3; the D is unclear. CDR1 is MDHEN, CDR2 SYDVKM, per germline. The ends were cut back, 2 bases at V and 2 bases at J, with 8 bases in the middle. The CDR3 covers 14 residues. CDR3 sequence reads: CASSLGTATDTQYF. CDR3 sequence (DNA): TGTGCCAGCAGTTTAGGCACAGCCACAGATACGCAGTATTTT.

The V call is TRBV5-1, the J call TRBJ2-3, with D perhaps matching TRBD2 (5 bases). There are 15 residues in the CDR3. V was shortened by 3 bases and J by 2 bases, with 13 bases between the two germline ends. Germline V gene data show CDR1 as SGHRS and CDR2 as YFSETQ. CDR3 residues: CASSSGGGLTDTQYF. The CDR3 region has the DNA TGCGCCAGCAGCTCCGGAGGTGGGCTCACAGATACGCAGTATTTT.

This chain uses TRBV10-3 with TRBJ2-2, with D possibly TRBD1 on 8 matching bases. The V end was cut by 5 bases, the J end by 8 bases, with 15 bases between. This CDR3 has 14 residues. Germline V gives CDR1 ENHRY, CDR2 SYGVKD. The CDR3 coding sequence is TGTGCCATCAGTTGGACAGGGAGGGATGGGGAGCTGTTTTTT. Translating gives CAISWTGRDGELFF.

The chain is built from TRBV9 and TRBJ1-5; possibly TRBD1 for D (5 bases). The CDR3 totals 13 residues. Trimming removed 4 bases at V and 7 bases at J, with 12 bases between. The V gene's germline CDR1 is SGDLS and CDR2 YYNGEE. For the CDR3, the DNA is TGTGCCAGCAGCAGTGGGGCGGTCCAGCCCCAGCATTTT. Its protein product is CASSSGAVQPQHF.

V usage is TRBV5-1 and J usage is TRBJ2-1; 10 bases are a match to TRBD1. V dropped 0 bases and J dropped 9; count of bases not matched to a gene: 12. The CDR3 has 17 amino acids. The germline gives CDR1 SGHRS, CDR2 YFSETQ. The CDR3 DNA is TGCGCCAGCAGCTTGGAACCTCCGAGACAGGGGGCCGGTGAGCAGTTCTTC. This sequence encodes CASSLEPPRQGAGEQFF.

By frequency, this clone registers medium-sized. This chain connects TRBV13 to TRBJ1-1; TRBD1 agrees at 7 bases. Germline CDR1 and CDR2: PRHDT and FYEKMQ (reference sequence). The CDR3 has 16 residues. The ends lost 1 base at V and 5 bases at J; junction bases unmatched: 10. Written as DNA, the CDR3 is TGTGCCAGCAGCTTAGTTAGGACAGGAAGTTGGACTGAAGCTTTCTTT. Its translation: CASSLVRTGSWTEAFF.

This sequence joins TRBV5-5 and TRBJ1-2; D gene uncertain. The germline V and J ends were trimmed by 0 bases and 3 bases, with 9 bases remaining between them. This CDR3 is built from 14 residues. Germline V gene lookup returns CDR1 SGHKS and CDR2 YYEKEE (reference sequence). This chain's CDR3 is CASSLGPGDYGYTF. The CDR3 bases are TGTGCCAGCAGCTTGGGGCCGGGAGACTATGGCTACACCTTC.

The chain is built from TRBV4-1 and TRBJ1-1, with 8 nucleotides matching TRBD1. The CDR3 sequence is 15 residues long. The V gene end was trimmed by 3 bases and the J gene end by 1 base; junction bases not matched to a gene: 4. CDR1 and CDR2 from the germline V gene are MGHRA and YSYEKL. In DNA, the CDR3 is TGCGCCAGCAGCCAGAACGGACAGGGGAACACTGAAGCTTTCTTT. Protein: CASSQNGQGNTEAFF.

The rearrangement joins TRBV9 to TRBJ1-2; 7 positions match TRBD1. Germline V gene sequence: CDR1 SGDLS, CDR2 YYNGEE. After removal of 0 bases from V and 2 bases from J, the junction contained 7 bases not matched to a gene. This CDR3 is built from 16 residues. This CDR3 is CASSVGPGGTNYGYTF. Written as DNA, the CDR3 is TGTGCCAGCAGCGTAGGCCCAGGGGGTACCAACTATGGCTACACCTTC. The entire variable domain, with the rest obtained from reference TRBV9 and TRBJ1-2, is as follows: DSGVTQTPKHLITATGQRVTLRCSPRSGDLSVYWYQQSLDQGLQFLIQYYNGEERAKGNILERFSAQQFPDLHSELNLSSLELGDSALYFCASSVGPGGTNYGYTFGSGTRLTVV.

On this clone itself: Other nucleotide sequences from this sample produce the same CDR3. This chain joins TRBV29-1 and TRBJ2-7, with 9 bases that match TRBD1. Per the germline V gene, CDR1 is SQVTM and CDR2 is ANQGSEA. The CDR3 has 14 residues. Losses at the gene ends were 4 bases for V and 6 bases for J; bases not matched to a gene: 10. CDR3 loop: CSVVGQGITGEQYF. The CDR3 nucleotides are TGCAGCGTTGTGGGACAGGGAATCACCGGCGAGCAGTACTTC.

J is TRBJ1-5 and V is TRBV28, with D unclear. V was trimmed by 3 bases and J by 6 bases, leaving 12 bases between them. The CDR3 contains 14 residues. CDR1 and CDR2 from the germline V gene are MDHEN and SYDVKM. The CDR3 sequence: CASSLPRRGQPQHF. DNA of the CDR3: TGTGCCAGCAGTTTGCCCCGACGGGGTCAGCCCCAGCATTTT. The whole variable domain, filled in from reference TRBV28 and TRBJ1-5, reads DVKVTQSSRYLVKRTGEKVFLECVQDMDHENMFWYRQDPGLGLRLIYFSYDVKMKEKGDIPEGYSVSREKKERFSLILESASTNQTSMYLCASSLPRRGQPQHFGDGTRLSIL.

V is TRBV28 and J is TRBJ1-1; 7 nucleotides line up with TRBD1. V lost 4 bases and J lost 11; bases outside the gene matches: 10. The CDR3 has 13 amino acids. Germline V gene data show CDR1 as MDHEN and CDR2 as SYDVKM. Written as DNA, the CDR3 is TGTGCCAGCAGTTCTCGACAGGGAGTAGGGGCTTTCTTT. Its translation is CASSSRQGVGAFF. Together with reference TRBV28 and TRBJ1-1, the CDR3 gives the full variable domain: DVKVTQSSRYLVKRTGEKVFLECVQDMDHENMFWYRQDPGLGLRLIYFSYDVKMKEKGDIPEGYSVSREKKERFSLILESASTNQTSMYLCASSSRQGVGAFFGQGTRLTVV.

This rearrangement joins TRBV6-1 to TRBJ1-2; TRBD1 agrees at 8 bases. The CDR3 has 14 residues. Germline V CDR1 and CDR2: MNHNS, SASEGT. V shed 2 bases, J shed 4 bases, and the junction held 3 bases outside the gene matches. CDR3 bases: TGTGCCAGCAGTGAATTAGACAGGGGCTATGGCTACACCTTC. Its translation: CASSELDRGYGYTF.

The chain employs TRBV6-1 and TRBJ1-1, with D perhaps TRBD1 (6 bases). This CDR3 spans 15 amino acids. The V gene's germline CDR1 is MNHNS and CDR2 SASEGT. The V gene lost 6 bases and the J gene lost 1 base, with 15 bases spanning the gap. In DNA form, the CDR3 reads TGTGCCAGCAGAGGTCGTCTCAGGGGGAACACTGAAGCTTTCTTT. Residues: CASRGRLRGNTEAFF.

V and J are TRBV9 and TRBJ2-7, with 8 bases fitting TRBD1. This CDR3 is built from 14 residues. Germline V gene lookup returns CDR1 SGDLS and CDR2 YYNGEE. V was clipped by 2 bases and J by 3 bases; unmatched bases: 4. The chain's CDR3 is CASSVGQEGYEQYF. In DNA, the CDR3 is TGTGCCAGCAGCGTGGGACAGGAGGGCTACGAGCAGTACTTC.

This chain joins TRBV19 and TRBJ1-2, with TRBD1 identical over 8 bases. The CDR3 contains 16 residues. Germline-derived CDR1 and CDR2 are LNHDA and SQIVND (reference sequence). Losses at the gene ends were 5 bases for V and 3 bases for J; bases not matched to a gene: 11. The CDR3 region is CASSLGSRGPDYGYTF. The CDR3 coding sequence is TGTGCCAGTAGTCTGGGGTCCAGGGGGCCGGACTATGGCTACACCTTC.

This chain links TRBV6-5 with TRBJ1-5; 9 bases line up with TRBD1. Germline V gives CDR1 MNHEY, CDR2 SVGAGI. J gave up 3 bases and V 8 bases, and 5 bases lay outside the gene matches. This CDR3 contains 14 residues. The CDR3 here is CASGRDRANQPQHF. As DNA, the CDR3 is TGTGCCAGCGGCAGGGACAGGGCCAATCAGCCCCAGCATTTT.

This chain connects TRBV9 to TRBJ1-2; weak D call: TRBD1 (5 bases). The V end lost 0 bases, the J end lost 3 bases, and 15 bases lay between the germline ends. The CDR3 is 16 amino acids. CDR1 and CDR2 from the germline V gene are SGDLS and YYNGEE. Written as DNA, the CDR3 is TGTGCCAGCAGCGTAGCGGATGGGGCATATGACTATGGCTACACCTTC. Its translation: CASSVADGAYDYGYTF.